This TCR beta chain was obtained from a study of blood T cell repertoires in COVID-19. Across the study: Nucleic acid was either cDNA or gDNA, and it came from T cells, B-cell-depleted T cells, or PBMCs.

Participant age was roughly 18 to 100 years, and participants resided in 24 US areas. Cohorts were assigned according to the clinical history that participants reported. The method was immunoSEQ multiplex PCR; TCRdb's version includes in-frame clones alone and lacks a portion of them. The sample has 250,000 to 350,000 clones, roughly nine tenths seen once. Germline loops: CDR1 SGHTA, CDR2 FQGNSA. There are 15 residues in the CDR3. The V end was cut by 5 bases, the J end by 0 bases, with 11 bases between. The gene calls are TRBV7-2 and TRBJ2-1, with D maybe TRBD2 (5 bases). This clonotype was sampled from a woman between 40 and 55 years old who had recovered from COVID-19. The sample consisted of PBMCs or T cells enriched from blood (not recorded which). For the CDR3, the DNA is TGTGCCAGCAGCCCCAGCGGAACCTCCTACAATGAGCAGTTCTTC. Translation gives CASSPSGTSYNEQFF. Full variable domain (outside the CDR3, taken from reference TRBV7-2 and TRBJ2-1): GAGVSQSPSNKVTEKGKDVELRCDPISGHTALYWYRQSLGQGLEFLIYFQGNSAPDKSGLPSDRFSAERTGGSVSTLTIQRTQQEDSAVYLCASSPSGTSYNEQFFGPGTRLTVL.